A selection of T cell receptor beta chains follows, all from one sample in a study of T cell clonotyping in hematopoietic cell transplantation. Measured with immunoSEQ multiplex PCR; TCRdb has only the in-frame clones, and not every one. The profile shows 35,000 to 50,000 clones, 85% of them singletons. The sequencing used peripheral blood mononuclear cells, collected before stem cell transplant. The receptors stem from a man aged 60 to 75 with acute myeloid leukemia. Some clones in this sample may be carry-over from other donors' samples. CDR3s include the opening cysteine and the closing phenylalanine or tryptophan. D genes are given only for firm matches. Clone size, where shown, is once, few, many, or a class for clones that have expanded.

d_gene: TRBD2; j_gene: TRBJ2-3; v_gene: TRBV29-1; abundance: -; CDR3aa: CSVENPGLAGDTDTQYF; CDR3nt: TGCAGCGTTGAAAACCCGGGACTAGCGGGGGACACAGATACGCAGTATTTT
d_gene: -; j_gene: TRBJ1-2; v_gene: TRBV7-6; abundance: few; CDR3aa: CASSSGGGTYGYTF; CDR3nt: TGTGCCAGCAGCTCTGGGGGGGGAACCTATGGCTACACCTTC
d_gene: TRBD1; j_gene: TRBJ2-2; v_gene: TRBV7-3; abundance: once; CDR3aa: CASSTHPRDRVGTGELFF; CDR3nt: TGTGCCAGCAGCACCCATCCCCGGGACAGGGTGGGAACCGGGGAGCTGTTTTTT
d_gene: -; j_gene: TRBJ1-4; v_gene: TRBV4-2; abundance: -; CDR3aa: CASSQRREHRATNEKLFF; CDR3nt: TGTGCCAGCAGCCAAAGGAGGGAACACCGTGCAACTAATGAAAAACTGTTTTTT
d_gene: TRBD1; j_gene: TRBJ2-1; v_gene: TRBV5-1; abundance: -; CDR3aa: CASSSIGQGASWGNEQFF; CDR3nt: TGCGCCAGCAGCTCAATAGGACAGGGGGCCTCTTGGGGCAATGAGCAGTTCTTC
d_gene: -; j_gene: TRBJ2-2; v_gene: TRBV30; abundance: once; CDR3aa: CAWKWTVRTGELFF; CDR3nt: TGTGCCTGGAAATGGACGGTTAGGACCGGGGAGCTGTTTTTT
d_gene: -; j_gene: TRBJ1-5; v_gene: TRBV6-5; abundance: -; CDR3aa: CASIRGGGSNQPQHF; CDR3nt: TGTGCCAGCATTCGAGGGGGGGGTAGCAATCAGCCCCAGCATTTT
d_gene: -; j_gene: TRBJ1-4; v_gene: TRBV4-2; abundance: -; CDR3aa: CASSTREGSMTEKLFF; CDR3nt: TGTGCCAGCAGCACCCGGGAGGGGTCAATGACGGAAAAACTGTTTTTT
d_gene: TRBD1; j_gene: TRBJ2-4; v_gene: TRBV5-6; abundance: -; CDR3aa: CASSLGDRGNIQYF; CDR3nt: TGTGCCAGCAGCTTGGGGGACAGGGGAAACATTCAGTACTTC
d_gene: -; j_gene: TRBJ1-2; v_gene: TRBV9; abundance: -; CDR3aa: CASSVGQGSDYGYTF; CDR3nt: TGTGCCAGCAGCGTAGGACAAGGTTCGGATTATGGCTACACCTTC
d_gene: -; j_gene: TRBJ2-7; v_gene: TRBV9; abundance: -; CDR3aa: CASSVVGDGPKSEQYF; CDR3nt: TGTGCCAGCAGCGTAGTTGGGGACGGACCCAAAAGCGAGCAGTACTTC
d_gene: -; j_gene: TRBJ1-2; v_gene: TRBV5-1; abundance: once; CDR3aa: CASSLLVSYGYTF; CDR3nt: TGCGCCAGCAGCTTGCTGGTTTCCTATGGCTACACCTTC
d_gene: TRBD1; j_gene: TRBJ1-5; v_gene: TRBV19; abundance: -; CDR3aa: CASSKRDRGLSNQPQHF; CDR3nt: TGTGCCAGTAGTAAACGGGACAGGGGATTGAGCAATCAGCCCCAGCATTTT
d_gene: TRBD1; j_gene: TRBJ1-2; v_gene: TRBV30; abundance: once; CDR3aa: CAWNPLDREDNGYTF; CDR3nt: TGTGCCTGGAATCCCCTGGACAGGGAGGACAATGGCTACACCTTC
d_gene: -; j_gene: TRBJ2-1; v_gene: TRBV4-3; abundance: -; CDR3aa: CASSQGDHSNNEQFF; CDR3nt: TGCGCCAGCAGCCAAGGGGATCATTCAAACAATGAGCAGTTCTTC
d_gene: TRBD1; j_gene: TRBJ1-2; v_gene: TRBV19; abundance: -; CDR3aa: CASSQTGGVGYTF; CDR3nt: TGTGCCAGTAGTCAGACAGGGGGTGTTGGCTACACCTTC
d_gene: TRBD1; j_gene: TRBJ1-1; v_gene: TRBV4-1; abundance: -; CDR3aa: CASSQPGQGNTEAFF; CDR3nt: TGCGCCAGCAGCCAGCCGGGACAGGGGAACACTGAAGCTTTCTTT
d_gene: TRBD1; j_gene: TRBJ1-6; v_gene: TRBV19; abundance: few; CDR3aa: CASAIQGNDSPLHF; CDR3nt: TGTGCCAGTGCGATACAGGGGAACGATTCACCCCTCCACTTT
d_gene: -; j_gene: TRBJ2-7; v_gene: TRBV7-2; abundance: -; CDR3aa: CASSLGASPGEQYF; CDR3nt: TGTGCCAGCAGCTTAGGTGCTAGCCCAGGCGAGCAGTACTTC
d_gene: -; j_gene: TRBJ1-1; v_gene: TRBV4-3; abundance: -; CDR3aa: CASSQDLNLNTEAFF; CDR3nt: TGCGCCAGCAGCCAAGATCTCAACCTGAACACTGAAGCTTTCTTT